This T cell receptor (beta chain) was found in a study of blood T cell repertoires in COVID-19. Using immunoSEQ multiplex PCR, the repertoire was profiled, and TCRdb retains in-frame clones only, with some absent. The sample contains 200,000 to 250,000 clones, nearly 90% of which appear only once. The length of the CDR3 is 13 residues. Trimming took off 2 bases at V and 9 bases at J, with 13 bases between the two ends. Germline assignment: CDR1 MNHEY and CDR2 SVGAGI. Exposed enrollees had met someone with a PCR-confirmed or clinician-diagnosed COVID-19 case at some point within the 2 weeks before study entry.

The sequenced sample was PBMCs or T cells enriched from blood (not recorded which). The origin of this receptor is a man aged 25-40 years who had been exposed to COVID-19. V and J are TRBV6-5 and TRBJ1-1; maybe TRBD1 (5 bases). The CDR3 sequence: CASSYQIQEKAFF. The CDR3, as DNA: TGTGCCAGCAGTTACCAGATACAGGAGAAAGCTTTCTTT.